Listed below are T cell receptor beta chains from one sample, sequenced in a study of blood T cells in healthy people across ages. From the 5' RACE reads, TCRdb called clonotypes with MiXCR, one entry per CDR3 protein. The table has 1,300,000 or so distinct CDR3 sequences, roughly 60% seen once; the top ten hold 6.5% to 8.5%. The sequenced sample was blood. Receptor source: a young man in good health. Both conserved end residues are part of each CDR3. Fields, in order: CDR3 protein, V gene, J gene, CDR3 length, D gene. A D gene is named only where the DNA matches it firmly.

cdr3_aa: CASSEGPGSSYEQYF; v_call: TRBV6-1; j_call: TRBJ2-7; cdr3_length: 15; d_call: .
cdr3_aa: CASSLLTHIFLAVYEQYF; v_call: TRBV27; j_call: TRBJ2-7; cdr3_length: 18; d_call: .
cdr3_aa: CASSSTWTGTYEQYF; v_call: TRBV11-2; j_call: TRBJ2-7; cdr3_length: 15; d_call: .
cdr3_aa: CASSPPAGTSGGPYGDTQYF; v_call: TRBV5-1; j_call: TRBJ2-3; cdr3_length: 20; d_call: TRBD2
cdr3_aa: CASSFPASEAFF; v_call: TRBV27; j_call: TRBJ1-1; cdr3_length: 12; d_call: .
cdr3_aa: CASQEYFGSSEAFF; v_call: TRBV12-3/TRBV12-4; j_call: TRBJ1-1; cdr3_length: 14; d_call: .
cdr3_aa: CASSLEISRYNEQFF; v_call: TRBV5-6; j_call: TRBJ2-1; cdr3_length: 15; d_call: .
cdr3_aa: CAGSAKEGAFF; v_call: TRBV30; j_call: TRBJ1-1; cdr3_length: 11; d_call: .
cdr3_aa: CSAARRLGQETQYF; v_call: TRBV29-1; j_call: TRBJ2-5; cdr3_length: 14; d_call: .
cdr3_aa: CASSFAAGDNEQYF; v_call: TRBV27; j_call: TRBJ2-5; cdr3_length: 14; d_call: TRBD2
cdr3_aa: CASSQRRQGTYEQYF; v_call: TRBV4-1; j_call: TRBJ2-7; cdr3_length: 15; d_call: TRBD1
cdr3_aa: CSAGMSGRARETQYF; v_call: TRBV20-1; j_call: TRBJ2-5; cdr3_length: 15; d_call: TRBD2
cdr3_aa: CASSLPDRGSGYTF; v_call: TRBV11-2; j_call: TRBJ1-2; cdr3_length: 14; d_call: TRBD1
cdr3_aa: CASSQAPSLGGIANYGYTF; v_call: TRBV4-2; j_call: TRBJ1-2; cdr3_length: 19; d_call: .
cdr3_aa: CASRELQWMTGASSGANVLTF; v_call: TRBV12-3/TRBV12-4; j_call: TRBJ2-6; cdr3_length: 21; d_call: TRBD1
cdr3_aa: CSARPTFEQFF; v_call: TRBV20-1; j_call: TRBJ2-1; cdr3_length: 11; d_call: .